The clone carrying this T cell receptor (beta chain) was counted a few times. V shed 1 base and J shed 2 bases, with 9 bases lying between them. This CDR3 is built from 13 residues. Germline V gives CDR1 DFQATT, CDR2 SNEGSKA (reference sequence). This entry is derived from a study of T-cell reconstitution after alpha-beta-depleted transplantation in children. Researchers prepared the TCRbeta library using unique molecular identifiers, the study reports. In TCRdb, the PCR reads were re-called with MiXCR into one record per CDR3 protein. This sample has 150,000 to 250,000 distinct CDR3 sequences, with 13% to 15% found just once.

The sequenced sample was PBMCs from the stem cell graft donor, obtained from the stem cell graft. This clonotype was sampled from a human donor who donated a stem cell graft to a child with acute lymphoblastic leukemia. The chain carries TRBV20-1 and TRBJ2-7; D is ambiguous. The CDR3 sequence is CSARAGRTYEQYF. The CDR3, as DNA: TGCAGTGCTAGAGCGGGTCGAACCTACGAGCAGTACTTC.